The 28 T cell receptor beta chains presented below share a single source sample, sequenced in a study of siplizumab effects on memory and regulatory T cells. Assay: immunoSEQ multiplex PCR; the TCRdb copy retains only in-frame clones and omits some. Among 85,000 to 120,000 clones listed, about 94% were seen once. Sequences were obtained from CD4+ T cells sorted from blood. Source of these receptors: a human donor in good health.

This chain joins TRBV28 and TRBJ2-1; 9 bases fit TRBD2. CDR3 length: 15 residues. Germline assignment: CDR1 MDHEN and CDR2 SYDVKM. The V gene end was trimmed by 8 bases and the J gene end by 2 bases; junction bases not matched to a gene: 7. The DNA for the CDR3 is TGTGCCAGCCTCTCTAGCGGGGTGCCCTACAATGAGCAGTTCTTC. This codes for CASLSSGVPYNEQFF.

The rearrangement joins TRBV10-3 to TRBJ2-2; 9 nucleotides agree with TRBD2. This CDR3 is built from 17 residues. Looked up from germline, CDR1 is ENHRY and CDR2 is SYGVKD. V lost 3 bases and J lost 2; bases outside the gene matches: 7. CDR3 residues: CAISDRGLASNTGELFF. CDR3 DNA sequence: TGTGCCATCAGTGATCGCGGACTAGCGAGTAACACCGGGGAGCTGTTTTTT.

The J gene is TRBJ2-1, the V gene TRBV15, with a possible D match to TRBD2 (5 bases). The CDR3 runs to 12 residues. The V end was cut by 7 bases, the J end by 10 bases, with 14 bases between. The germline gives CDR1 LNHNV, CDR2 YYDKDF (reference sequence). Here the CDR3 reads CATNQRGREQFF. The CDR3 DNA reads TGTGCCACCAATCAACGGGGTCGCGAGCAGTTCTTC. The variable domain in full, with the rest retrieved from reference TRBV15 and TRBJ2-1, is DAMVIQNPRYQVTQFGKPVTLSCSQTLNHNVMYWYQQKSSQAPKLLFHYYDKDFNNEADTPDNFQSRRPNTSFCFLDIRSPGLGDTAMYLCATNQRGREQFFGPGTRLTVL.

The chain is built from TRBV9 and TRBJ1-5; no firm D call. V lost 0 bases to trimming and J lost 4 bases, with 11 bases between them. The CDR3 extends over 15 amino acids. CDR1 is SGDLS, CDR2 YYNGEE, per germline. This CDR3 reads CASSVGPGDNQPQHF. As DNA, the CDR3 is TGTGCCAGCAGCGTAGGACCCGGGGATAATCAGCCCCAGCATTTT.

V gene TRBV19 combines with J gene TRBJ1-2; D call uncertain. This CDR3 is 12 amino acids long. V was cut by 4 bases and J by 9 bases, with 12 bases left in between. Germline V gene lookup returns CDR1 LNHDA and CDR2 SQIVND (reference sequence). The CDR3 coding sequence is TGTGCCAGTAGTACTCGGTATGGTAGCTACACCTTC. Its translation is CASSTRYGSYTF.

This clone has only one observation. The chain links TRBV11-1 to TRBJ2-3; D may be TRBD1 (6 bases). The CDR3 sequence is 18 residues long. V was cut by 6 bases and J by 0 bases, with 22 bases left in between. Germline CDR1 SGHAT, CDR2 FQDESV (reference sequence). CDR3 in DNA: TGTGCCAGCAGTCTTCTACCCATCAGGGGCTCCAGCACAGATACGCAGTATTTT. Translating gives CASSLLPIRGSSTDTQYF.

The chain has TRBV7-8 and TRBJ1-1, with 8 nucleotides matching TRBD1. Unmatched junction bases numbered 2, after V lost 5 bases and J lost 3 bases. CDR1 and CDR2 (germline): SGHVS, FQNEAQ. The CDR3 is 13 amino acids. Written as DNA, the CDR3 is TGTGCCAGCAGCGACAGGGGTTACACTGAAGCTTTCTTT. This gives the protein CASSDRGYTEAFF.

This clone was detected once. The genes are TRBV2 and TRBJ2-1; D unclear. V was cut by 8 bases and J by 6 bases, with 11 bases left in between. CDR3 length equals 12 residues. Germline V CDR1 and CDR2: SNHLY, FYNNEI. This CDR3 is CASRPSRNEQFF. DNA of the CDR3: TGTGCCAGCCGACCTTCCCGCAATGAGCAGTTCTTC.

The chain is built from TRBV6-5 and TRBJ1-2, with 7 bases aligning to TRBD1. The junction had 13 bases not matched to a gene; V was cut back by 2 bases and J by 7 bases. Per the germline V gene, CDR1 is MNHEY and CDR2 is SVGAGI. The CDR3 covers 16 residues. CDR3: CASSYAWDSSLSGYTF. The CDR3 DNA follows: TGTGCCAGCAGTTACGCATGGGACAGCTCTTTAAGTGGCTACACCTTC.

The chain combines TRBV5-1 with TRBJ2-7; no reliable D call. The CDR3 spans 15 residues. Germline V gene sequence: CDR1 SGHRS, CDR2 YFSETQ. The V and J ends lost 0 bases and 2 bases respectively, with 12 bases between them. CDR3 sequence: CASSLAGAFAYEQYF. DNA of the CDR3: TGCGCCAGCAGCTTGGCCGGTGCATTTGCCTACGAGCAGTACTTC.

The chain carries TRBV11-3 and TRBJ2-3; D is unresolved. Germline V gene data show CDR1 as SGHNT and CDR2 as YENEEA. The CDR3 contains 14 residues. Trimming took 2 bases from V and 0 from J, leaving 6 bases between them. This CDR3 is CASSLSPSTDTQYF. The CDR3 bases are TGTGCCAGCAGCTTATCTCCAAGCACAGATACGCAGTATTTT.

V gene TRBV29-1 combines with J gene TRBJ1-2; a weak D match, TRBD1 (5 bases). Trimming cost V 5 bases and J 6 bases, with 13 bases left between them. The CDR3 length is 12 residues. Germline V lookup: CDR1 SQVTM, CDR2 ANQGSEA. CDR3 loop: CSVSGTADGYTF. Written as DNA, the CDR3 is TGCAGCGTTTCCGGGACGGCGGATGGCTACACCTTC.

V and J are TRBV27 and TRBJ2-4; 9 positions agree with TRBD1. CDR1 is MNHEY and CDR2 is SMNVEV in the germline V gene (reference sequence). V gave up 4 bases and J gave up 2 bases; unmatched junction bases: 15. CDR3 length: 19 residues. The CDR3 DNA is TGTGCCAGCAGTTCCCCACCAGAGACAGGGGGGGTTCCCAAAAACATTCAGTACTTC. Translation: CASSSPPETGGVPKNIQYF.

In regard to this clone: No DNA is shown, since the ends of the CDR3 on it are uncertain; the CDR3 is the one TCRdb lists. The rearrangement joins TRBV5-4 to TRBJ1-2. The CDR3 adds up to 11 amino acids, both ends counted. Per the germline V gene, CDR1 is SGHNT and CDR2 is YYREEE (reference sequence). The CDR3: CASSLHFGYTF.

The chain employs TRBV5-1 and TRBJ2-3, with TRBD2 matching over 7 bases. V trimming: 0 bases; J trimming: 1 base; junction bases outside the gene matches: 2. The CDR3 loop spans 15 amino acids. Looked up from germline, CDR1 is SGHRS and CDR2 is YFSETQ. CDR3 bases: TGCGCCAGCAGCTTGGACGGGAGGCGCACAGATACGCAGTATTTT. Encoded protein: CASSLDGRRTDTQYF. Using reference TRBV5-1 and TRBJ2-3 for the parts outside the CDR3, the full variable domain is KAGVTQTPRYLIKTRGQQVTLSCSPISGHRSVSWYQQTPGQGLQFLFEYFSETQRNKGNFPGRFSGRQFSNSRSEMNVSTLELGDSALYLCASSLDGRRTDTQYFGPGTRLTVL.

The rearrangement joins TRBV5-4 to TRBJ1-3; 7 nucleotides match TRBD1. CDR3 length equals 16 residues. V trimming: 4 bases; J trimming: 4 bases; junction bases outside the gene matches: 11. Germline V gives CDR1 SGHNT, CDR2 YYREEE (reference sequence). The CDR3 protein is CASSTSLQGYGNTIYF. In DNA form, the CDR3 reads TGTGCCAGCAGCACAAGCCTACAGGGGTACGGAAACACCATATATTTT.

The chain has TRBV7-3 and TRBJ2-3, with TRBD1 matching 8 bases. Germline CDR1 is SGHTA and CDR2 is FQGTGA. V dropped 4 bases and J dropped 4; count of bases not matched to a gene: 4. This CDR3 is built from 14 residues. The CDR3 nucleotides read TGTGCCAGCAGCTCCAGGGGGCAGGCAGATACGCAGTATTTT. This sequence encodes CASSSRGQADTQYF.

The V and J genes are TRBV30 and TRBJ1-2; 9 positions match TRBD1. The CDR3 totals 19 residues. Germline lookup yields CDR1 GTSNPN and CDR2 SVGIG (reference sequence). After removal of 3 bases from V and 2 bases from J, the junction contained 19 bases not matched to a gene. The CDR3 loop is CAWRGYYNRRDRVNYGYTF. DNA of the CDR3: TGTGCCTGGAGGGGGTATTACAACCGACGGGACAGGGTAAACTATGGCTACACCTTC.

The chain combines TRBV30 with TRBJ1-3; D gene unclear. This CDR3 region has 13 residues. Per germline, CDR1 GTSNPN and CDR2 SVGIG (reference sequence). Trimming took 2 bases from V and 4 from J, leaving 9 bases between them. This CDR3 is CAWSHSGGNTIYF. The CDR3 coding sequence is TGTGCCTGGAGTCACTCGGGCGGAAACACCATATATTTT.

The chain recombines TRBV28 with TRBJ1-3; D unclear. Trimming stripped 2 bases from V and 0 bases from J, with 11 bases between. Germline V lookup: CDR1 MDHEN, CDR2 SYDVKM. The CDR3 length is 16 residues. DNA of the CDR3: TGTGCCAGCAGTTTAAGCAGCGTCAACTCTGGAAACACCATATATTTT. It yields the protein CASSLSSVNSGNTIYF.

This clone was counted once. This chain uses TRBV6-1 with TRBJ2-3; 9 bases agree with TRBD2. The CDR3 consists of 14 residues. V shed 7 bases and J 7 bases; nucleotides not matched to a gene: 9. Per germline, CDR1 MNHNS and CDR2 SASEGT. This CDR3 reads CASTLTSGLYTQYF. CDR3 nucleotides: TGTGCCAGCACTTTGACTAGCGGTCTCTATACGCAGTATTTT.

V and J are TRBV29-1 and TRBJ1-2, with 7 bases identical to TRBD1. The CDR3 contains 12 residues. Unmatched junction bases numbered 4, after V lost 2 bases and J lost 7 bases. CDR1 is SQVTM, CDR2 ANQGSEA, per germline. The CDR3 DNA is TGCAGCGTTGAATACAGGGGAGGTGGCTACACCTTC. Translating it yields CSVEYRGGGYTF.

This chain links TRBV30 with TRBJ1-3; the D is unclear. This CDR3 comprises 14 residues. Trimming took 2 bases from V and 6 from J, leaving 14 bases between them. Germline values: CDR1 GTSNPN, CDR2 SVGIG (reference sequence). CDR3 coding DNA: TGTGCCTGGAGTAAGCGCGGCGGCGAAAACACCATATATTTT. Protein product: CAWSKRGGENTIYF.

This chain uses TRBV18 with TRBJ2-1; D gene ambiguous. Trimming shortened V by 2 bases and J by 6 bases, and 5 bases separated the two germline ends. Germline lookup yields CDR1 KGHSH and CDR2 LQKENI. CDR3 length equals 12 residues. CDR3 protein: CASSPGANEQFF. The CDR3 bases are TGTGCCAGCTCACCAGGAGCCAATGAGCAGTTCTTC.

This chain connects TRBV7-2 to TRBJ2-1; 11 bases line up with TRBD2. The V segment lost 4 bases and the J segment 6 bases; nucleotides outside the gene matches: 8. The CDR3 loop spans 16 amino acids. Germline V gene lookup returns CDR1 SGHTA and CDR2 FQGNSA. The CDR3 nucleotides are TGTGCCAGCAGCTCCACAAGACTAGCGGGAAGCAATGAGCAGTTCTTC. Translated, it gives CASSSTRLAGSNEQFF.

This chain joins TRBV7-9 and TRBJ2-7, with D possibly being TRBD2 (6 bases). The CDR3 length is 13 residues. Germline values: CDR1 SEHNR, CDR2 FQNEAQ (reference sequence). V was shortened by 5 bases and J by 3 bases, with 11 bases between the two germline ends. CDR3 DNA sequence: TGTGCCAGCAGCCGGGGACTTGGCTACGAGCAGTACTTC. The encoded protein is CASSRGLGYEQYF.

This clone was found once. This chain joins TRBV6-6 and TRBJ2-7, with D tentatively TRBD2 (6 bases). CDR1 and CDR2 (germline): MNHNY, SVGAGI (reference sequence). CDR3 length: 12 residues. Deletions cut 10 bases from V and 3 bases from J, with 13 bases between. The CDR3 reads CATGTSLYEQYF. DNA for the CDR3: TGTGCCACCGGGACTTCACTCTACGAGCAGTACTTC.

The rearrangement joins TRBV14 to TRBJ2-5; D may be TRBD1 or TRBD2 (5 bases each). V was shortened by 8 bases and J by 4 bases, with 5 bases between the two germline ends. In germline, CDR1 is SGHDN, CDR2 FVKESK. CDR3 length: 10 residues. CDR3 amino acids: CASGGETQYF. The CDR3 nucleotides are TGTGCCAGCGGGGGAGAGACCCAGTACTTC.